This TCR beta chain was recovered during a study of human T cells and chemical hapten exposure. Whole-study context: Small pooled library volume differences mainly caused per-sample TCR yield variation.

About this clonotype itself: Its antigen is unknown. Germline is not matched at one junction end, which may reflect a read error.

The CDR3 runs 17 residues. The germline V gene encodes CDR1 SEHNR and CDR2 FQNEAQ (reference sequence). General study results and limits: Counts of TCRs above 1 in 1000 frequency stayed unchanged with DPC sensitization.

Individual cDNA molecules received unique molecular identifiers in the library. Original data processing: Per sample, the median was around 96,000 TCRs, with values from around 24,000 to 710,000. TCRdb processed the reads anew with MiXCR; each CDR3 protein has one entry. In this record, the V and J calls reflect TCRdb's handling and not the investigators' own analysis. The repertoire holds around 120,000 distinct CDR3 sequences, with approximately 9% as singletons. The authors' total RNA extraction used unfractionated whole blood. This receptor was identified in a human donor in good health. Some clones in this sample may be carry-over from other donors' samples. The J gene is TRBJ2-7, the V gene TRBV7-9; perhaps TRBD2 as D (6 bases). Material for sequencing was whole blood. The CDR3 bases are TGTGCCATCAGCTCCCAGGAGGGAGTCTCGAGAACCTACGAGCAGTACTTC. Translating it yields CAISSQEGVSRTYEQYF.